A selection of T cell receptor beta chains follows, all from one sample in a study of a mutant IDH1 vaccine in newly diagnosed glioma. TCRdb keeps only in-frame clones here, not all; method: immunoSEQ multiplex PCR. The sample comprises approximately 50,000 clones, roughly 87% of which are singletons, and approximately 3.5% rests with the top ten. Their target antigens are unknown. The material was PBMCs, obtained from a glioma patient whose treatment included an IDH1 peptide vaccine. The source is a woman between 45 and 65 years old with glioma. Each CDR3 is given with its conserved first and last residue. The D gene is left open where the match is weak. Size values are once, few and many counts, or a class for expanded clones, and some rows have none.

V gene	D gene	J gene	clone size	CDR3 protein	CDR3 DNA
TRBV15	TRBD1	TRBJ1-1	.	CATSTPSVGGHTEAFF	TGTGCCACCAGCACCCCCTCGGTAGGGGGCCACACTGAAGCTTTCTTT
TRBV7-2	.	TRBJ2-2	.	CASRLDGNTGELFF	TGTGCCAGCAGACTAGACGGGAACACCGGGGAGCTGTTTTTT
TRBV19	.	TRBJ2-7	.	CASSGDFYEQYF	TGTGCCAGTAGCGGGGACTTCTACGAGCAGTACTTC
TRBV7-7	.	TRBJ1-5	.	CASSPGNNQPQHF	TGTGCTAGCAGCCCGGGGAACAATCAGCCCCAGCATTTT
TRBV9	.	TRBJ2-7	.	CASSPTQGGEQYF	TGTGCCAGCAGCCCCACACAGGGAGGCGAGCAGTACTTC
TRBV29-1	TRBD1	TRBJ1-1	few	CSVGQGFTEAFF	TGCAGCGTTGGACAGGGTTTCACTGAAGCTTTCTTT
TRBV9	.	TRBJ1-2	.	CASSVGQRANYGYTF	TGTGCCAGCAGCGTAGGGCAGAGGGCTAACTATGGCTACACCTTC
TRBV9	.	TRBJ2-3	once	CASSVGAGLADTQYF	TGTGCCAGCAGCGTAGGGGCAGGGCTAGCAGATACGCAGTATTTT
TRBV18	.	TRBJ2-6	.	CASSSQPGANVLTF	TGTGCCAGCTCATCGCAACCCGGGGCCAACGTCCTGACTTTC
TRBV4-3	.	TRBJ2-1	.	CASSQDRAGSYNEQFF	TGCGCCAGCAGCCAAGATAGGGCGGGGTCCTACAATGAGCAGTTCTTC
TRBV20-1	.	TRBJ1-1	.	CRPEGGTEAFF	TGCAGACCGGAGGGGGGCACTGAAGCTTTCTTT
TRBV11-2	.	TRBJ2-7	.	CASSSSYEQYF	TGTGCCAGCAGCTCCTCCTACGAGCAGTACTTC
TRBV7-7	.	TRBJ2-3	.	CASSLDGTSTDTQYF	TGTGCTAGCAGCTTGGACGGGACGAGCACAGATACGCAGTATTTT
TRBV7-2	.	TRBJ2-3	.	CASSQGGRARTRGTQYF	TGTGCCAGCAGCCAGGGGGGGAGAGCTAGAACTCGAGGTACGCAGTATTTT
TRBV5-1	.	TRBJ2-7	.	CASSPDSYFEQYF	TGCGCCAGCAGCCCGGACAGTTACTTCGAGCAGTACTTC
TRBV7-9	TRBD1	TRBJ1-3	.	CASSLAQGTGTSGNTIYF	TGTGCCAGCAGCTTAGCTCAAGGGACAGGTACATCTGGAAACACCATATATTTT
TRBV19	TRBD1	TRBJ2-1	.	CASSDRGGSYNEQFF	TGTGCCAGTAGTGACAGGGGGGGGTCCTACAATGAGCAGTTCTTC
TRBV2	.	TRBJ2-3	once	CASLGETDTQYF	TGTGCCAGCCTAGGCGAAACAGATACGCAGTATTTT
TRBV7-2	.	TRBJ2-7	.	CASSLGRASYEQYF	TGTGCCAGCAGCTTAGGCAGGGCGTCCTACGAGCAGTACTTC
TRBV29-1	.	TRBJ1-2	once	CSVGSSLYGYTF	TGCAGCGTTGGAAGTAGTCTCTATGGCTACACCTTC
TRBV7-2	TRBD2	TRBJ2-3	.	CASSLRGGNTDTQYF	TGTGCCAGCAGCTTACGCGGGGGAAACACAGATACGCAGTATTTT
TRBV7-9	.	TRBJ1-5	.	CASSPGTFNQPQHF	TGTGCCAGCAGCCCCGGAACGTTTAATCAGCCCCAGCATTTT
TRBV29-1	.	TRBJ2-7	.	CSVRDSSYEQYF	TGCAGCGTTCGAGACAGTTCCTACGAGCAGTACTTC
TRBV20-1	.	TRBJ2-7	.	CSAKGSHEQYF	TGCAGTGCTAAAGGGTCCCACGAGCAGTACTTC
TRBV5-6	.	TRBJ2-5	.	CASSFRGGGETQYF	TGTGCCAGCAGCTTTCGGGGCGGAGGGGAGACCCAGTACTTC